The 16 T cell receptor beta chains below were found in one sample sequenced in a study of blood T cell repertoires in COVID-19. Assay: immunoSEQ multiplex PCR; the TCRdb copy retains only in-frame clones and omits some. The sample has some 400,000 clones, approximately 87% seen once; the top ten hold about 2.1%. The sequencing sample was made of peripheral blood. The receptors shown here come from a woman aged 60-70 years with COVID-19, enrolled during active disease.

The chain has TRBV5-6 and TRBJ2-7; 9 bases fit TRBD1. Germline-derived CDR1 and CDR2 are SGHDT and YYEEEE. The trim removed 4 bases at V and 6 bases at J, leaving 8 bases unmatched. CDR3 length equals 14 residues. As DNA, the CDR3 is TGTGCCAGCAGCGCGGGGACAGGGAGGCTCGAGCAGTACTTC. Translated, it gives CASSAGTGRLEQYF.

This chain joins TRBV19 and TRBJ2-1; 11 bases fit TRBD2. Unmatched junction bases numbered 16, after V lost 3 bases and J lost 0 bases. The CDR3 has 21 residues. Germline CDR1 and CDR2: LNHDA and SQIVND (reference sequence). CDR3 DNA: TGTGCCAGTAGTATGGGCTCTAGCGGGGGGCTACTCCCTAGCTCCTACAATGAGCAGTTCTTC. It translates to CASSMGSSGGLLPSSYNEQFF. The full variable domain, completed using reference TRBV19 and TRBJ2-1, is DGGITQSPKYLFRKEGQNVTLSCEQNLNHDAMYWYRQDPGQGLRLIYYSQIVNDFQKGDIAEGYSVSREKKESFPLTVTSAQKNPTAFYLCASSMGSSGGLLPSSYNEQFFGPGTRLTVL.

The rearrangement uses TRBV5-8 and TRBJ2-7, with D hard to call. The V gene lost 0 bases and the J gene lost 0 bases, with 7 bases spanning the gap. CDR1 is SGHTS, CDR2 YDEGEE, per germline. The CDR3 consists of 14 residues. The CDR3 DNA reads TGTGCCAGCAGCTTGGCCGAGAACTCCTACGAGCAGTACTTC. Its protein is CASSLAENSYEQYF.

In this sample, this clone turned up once. The V call is TRBV18, the J call TRBJ1-5, with TRBD1 identical over 10 bases. Germline assignment: CDR1 KGHSH and CDR2 LQKENI. This CDR3 spans 17 amino acids. The junction had 15 bases not matched to a gene; V was cut back by 4 bases and J by 9 bases. The CDR3 loop reads CASSLLEVGQGSRPQHF. The DNA for the CDR3 is TGTGCCAGCTCACTATTAGAGGTGGGACAGGGGTCAAGGCCCCAGCATTTT.

The chain is built from TRBV7-2 and TRBJ2-2; D might be TRBD2 (5 bases). This CDR3 has 16 amino acids. CDR1 SGHTA and CDR2 FQGNSA come from the germline V gene. The V end lost 2 bases, the J end lost 5 bases, and 15 bases lay between the germline ends. CDR3: CASSLTAGSRTGELFF. CDR3 in DNA: TGTGCCAGCAGCTTAACGGCGGGTTCACGAACCGGGGAGCTGTTTTTT. The whole variable domain, filled in from reference TRBV7-2 and TRBJ2-2, reads GAGVSQSPSNKVTEKGKDVELRCDPISGHTALYWYRQSLGQGLEFLIYFQGNSAPDKSGLPSDRFSAERTGGSVSTLTIQRTQQEDSAVYLCASSLTAGSRTGELFFGEGSRLTVL.

CDR3 in DNA: TGTGCCAGCAGCAACGGGGGGACTAGCGGGGGCGCCCAAGAGACCCAGTACTTC. The encoded protein is CASSNGGTSGGAQETQYF. The V call is TRBV5-8, the J call TRBJ2-5; 14 bases align to TRBD2. The germline CDR1 and CDR2 sequences are SGHTS and YDEGEE. The CDR3 runs 18 residues. V was clipped by 4 bases and J by 1 base; unmatched bases: 9.

The gene calls are TRBV29-1 and TRBJ1-2; 8 bases match TRBD1. Germline V CDR1 and CDR2: SQVTM, ANQGSEA. The CDR3 is made up of 13 amino acids. Unmatched junction bases numbered 3, after V lost 1 base and J lost 5 bases. The CDR3 here is CSVEGTGSYGYTF. CDR3 bases: TGCAGCGTTGAAGGGACAGGGTCATATGGCTACACCTTC. The variable domain in full, completed from reference TRBV29-1 and TRBJ1-2, reads SAVISQKPSRDICQRGTSLTIQCQVDSQVTMMFWYRQQPGQSLTLIATANQGSEATYESGFVIDKFPISRPNLTFSTLTVSNMSPEDSSIYLCSVEGTGSYGYTFGSGTRLTVV.

The V and J genes are TRBV19 and TRBJ2-7; 7 nucleotides align to TRBD1. The CDR3 is 14 residues long. The germline V gene has CDR1 LNHDA and CDR2 SQIVND (reference sequence). The junction had 2 bases not matched to a gene; V was cut back by 1 base and J by 2 bases. CDR3: CASSIAQGAYEQYF. CDR3 nucleotides: TGTGCCAGTAGTATAGCCCAGGGGGCCTACGAGCAGTACTTC.

This chain joins TRBV28 and TRBJ2-5, with D possibly being TRBD2 (6 bases). V was clipped by 2 bases and J by 5 bases, with 15 bases between them. Germline CDR1 MDHEN, CDR2 SYDVKM. The CDR3 contains 15 residues. CDR3 sequence reads: CASSLGGSAVETQYF. CDR3 sequence (DNA): TGTGCCAGCAGTTTAGGAGGGTCTGCCGTCGAGACCCAGTACTTC.

This rearrangement joins TRBV6-5 to TRBJ1-4; 9 nucleotides line up with TRBD1. V was pared by 5 bases and J by 8 bases, with 9 bases of the junction left unmatched. The V gene's germline CDR1 is MNHEY and CDR2 SVGAGI. This CDR3 contains 15 residues. The CDR3 DNA is TGTGCCAGCAGTCTCCGTCGACAGGGGGGGGAAAAACTGTTTTTT. This encodes CASSLRRQGGEKLFF.

The rearrangement links TRBV5-1 to TRBJ1-2; D call uncertain. The CDR3 has 16 amino acids. CDR1 and CDR2 from the germline V gene are SGHRS and YFSETQ. V lost 1 base and J lost 0, with 13 bases in between. The CDR3 region is CASSLRGSQPNYGYTF. In DNA, the CDR3 is TGCGCCAGCAGCTTGCGGGGTTCTCAGCCTAACTATGGCTACACCTTC.

The genes are TRBV5-4 and TRBJ2-1; D gene ambiguous. V gave up 5 bases and J gave up 6 bases, with 15 bases separating them. Per germline, CDR1 SGHNT and CDR2 YYREEE (reference sequence). The CDR3 runs to 14 residues. This CDR3 reads CASSPDSSPNEQFF. The CDR3 nucleotides read TGTGCCAGCAGTCCCGACTCGTCACCCAATGAGCAGTTCTTC. Supplemented by reference TRBV5-4 and TRBJ2-1, the full variable domain reads ETGVTQSPTHLIKTRGQQVTLRCSSQSGHNTVSWYQQALGQGPQFIFQYYREEENGRGNFPPRFSGLQFPNYSSELNVNALELDDSALYLCASSPDSSPNEQFFGPGTRLTVL.

The chain has TRBV5-6 and TRBJ2-2; D is perhaps TRBD2 (6 bases). Germline V gene sequence: CDR1 SGHDT, CDR2 YYEEEE. The V end lost 4 bases, the J end lost 0 bases, and 16 bases lay between the germline ends. The CDR3 has 17 residues. CDR3: CASSAGYGAANTGELFF. CDR3 DNA sequence: TGTGCCAGCAGCGCGGGGTACGGGGCCGCGAACACCGGGGAGCTGTTTTTT.

This clone was detected a few times. This sequence joins TRBV5-1 and TRBJ1-2; D gene uncertain. The CDR3 spans 12 residues. Germline loops: CDR1 SGHRS, CDR2 YFSETQ. V lost 6 bases and J 0 bases, leaving 6 bases between the germline ends. The CDR3 sequence: CASTDTNYGYTF. Here the CDR3 DNA reads TGCGCCAGCACCGACACTAACTATGGCTACACCTTC.

The J gene is TRBJ1-6, the V gene TRBV9, with D tentatively TRBD1 (5 bases). Germline lookup yields CDR1 SGDLS and CDR2 YYNGEE. The V gene lost 4 bases and the J gene lost 10 bases, with 15 bases spanning the gap. This CDR3 contains 14 residues. CDR3 loop: CASSPPDIDSPLHF. In DNA, the CDR3 is TGTGCCAGCAGCCCACCGGACATCGACTCACCCCTCCACTTT.

V and J are TRBV7-3 and TRBJ2-3; possibly TRBD2 for D (6 bases). Germline V lookup: CDR1 SGHTA, CDR2 FQGTGA. CDR3 size: 16 residues. The V and J ends lost 1 base and 2 bases respectively, with 13 bases between them. The CDR3 DNA sequence: TGTGCCAGCAGCTTAAGTGGGTTAGCGGCCACAGATACGCAGTATTTT. This sequence encodes CASSLSGLAATDTQYF.